The clone carrying this TCR beta chain occurred many times. What it binds is not known. It was with unique molecular identifiers that the TCRbeta library was prepared. TCRdb reanalysed the PCR reads using MiXCR and keeps one entry per CDR3 protein. The table has 700,000 or so distinct CDR3 sequences, around 13% seen once. V lost 5 bases and J 0 bases, leaving 11 bases between the germline ends. Germline-derived CDR1 and CDR2 are SGHVS and FQNEAQ. The CDR3 covers 14 residues. This sample was included in a study of T-cell reconstitution after alpha-beta-depleted transplantation in children. General study findings and limits: The study traced high day-60 TCRbeta diversity in some patients to surviving recipient T cells and thymic progenitors.

This clonotype was obtained from a girl aged 2 to 9 with congenital amegakaryocytic thrombocytopenia, due to receive a stem cell transplant. The chain is built from TRBV7-8 and TRBJ2-7; D may be TRBD1 (5 bases). Sequencing used PBMCs, obtained before TCRalphabeta/CD19-depleted stem cell transplant. CDR3 nucleotide sequence: TGTGCCAGCAGCCCGACAGATAGCTCCTACGAGCAGTACTTC. Translating it yields CASSPTDSSYEQYF.